This T cell receptor (beta chain) was captured by sequencing in a study of response to subunit inactivated influenza vaccine. Trimming removed 5 bases at V and 8 bases at J, with 27 bases between. This CDR3 is built from 18 residues. Germline CDR1 SGHDN, CDR2 FVKESK. Using its own MiXCR run on the RT-PCR reads, TCRdb lists one record per CDR3 protein. The table records roughly 540,000 distinct CDR3 sequences, roughly 25% of them present only once. This sample was also put to use in a study of T cells expressing NK-cell markers. That report notes: The authors made TCR beta cDNA libraries by 5'RACE template switching. This switching added a universal primer site and UMIs.

The TCR was taken from a man aged 45-65 years who received an inactivated influenza vaccine. The chain links TRBV14 to TRBJ1-4, with D maybe TRBD1 (6 bases). The sequenced sample was CD4+ T cells sorted from PBMCs, obtained 11 to 12 days after vaccination. CDR3 sequence reads: CASSYQGRRGGRPEKLFF. The CDR3 bases are TGTGCCAGCAGCTACCAAGGAAGGAGAGGGGGACGCCCGGAAAAACTGTTTTTT.